A selection of T cell receptor beta chains follows, all from one sample in a study of blood T cell repertoires in COVID-19. Method: immunoSEQ multiplex PCR; TCRdb's copy keeps in-frame clones and lacks some. Here the sample spans 62,000 or so clones, 78% being singletons. The specimen sequenced was peripheral blood. Every receptor here comes from a man aged 55 to 70 with COVID-19, enrolled during active disease. CDR3s include the opening cysteine and the closing phenylalanine or tryptophan. The D gene is left open where the match is weak. Expanded clones are given a class, and other clones once, few, many or no size at all.

j_call: TRBJ2-7; v_call: TRBV6-6; d_call: TRBD1; clone_size: .; cdr3_aa: CASSKTGGNFYEQYF; cdr3_nt: TGTGCCAGCAGCAAAACAGGGGGGAACTTCTACGAGCAGTACTTC
j_call: TRBJ2-2; v_call: TRBV30; d_call: .; clone_size: .; cdr3_aa: CAWRGSVTGELFF; cdr3_nt: TGTGCCTGGAGGGGCTCGGTCACCGGGGAGCTGTTTTTT
j_call: TRBJ2-6; v_call: TRBV5-4; d_call: TRBD1; clone_size: .; cdr3_aa: CASSEGGTGANVLTF; cdr3_nt: TGTGCCAGCAGCGAAGGGGGCACTGGGGCCAACGTCCTGACTTTC
j_call: TRBJ2-3; v_call: TRBV6-4; d_call: .; clone_size: few; cdr3_aa: CASSAQGRTDTQYF; cdr3_nt: TGTGCCAGCAGTGCGCAGGGTAGAACAGATACGCAGTATTTT
j_call: TRBJ2-3; v_call: TRBV19; d_call: TRBD1; clone_size: .; cdr3_aa: CASSRGAGTASDTQYF; cdr3_nt: TGTGCCAGTAGTCGAGGGGCAGGGACAGCCTCAGATACGCAGTATTTT
j_call: TRBJ2-7; v_call: TRBV6-5; d_call: TRBD2; clone_size: .; cdr3_aa: CASSRGSQPGREQYF; cdr3_nt: TGTGCCAGCTCTCGCGGGAGTCAACCCGGACGCGAGCAGTACTTC
j_call: TRBJ2-3; v_call: TRBV29-1; d_call: TRBD1; clone_size: .; cdr3_aa: CSVENSGTGAGDTQYF; cdr3_nt: TGCAGCGTCGAGAACTCCGGGACAGGGGCAGGAGATACGCAGTATTTT
j_call: TRBJ1-5; v_call: TRBV7-9; d_call: .; clone_size: .; cdr3_aa: CASSLGGDQPQHF; cdr3_nt: TGTGCCAGCAGCTTAGGGGGCGACCAGCCCCAGCATTTT
j_call: TRBJ2-7; v_call: TRBV30; d_call: .; clone_size: few; cdr3_aa: CACSRGLYEQYF; cdr3_nt: TGTGCCTGCAGCAGGGGTCTATACGAGCAGTACTTC
j_call: TRBJ2-1; v_call: TRBV3-1/TRBV3-2; d_call: .; clone_size: once; cdr3_aa: CASSSRGYNEQFF; cdr3_nt: TGTGCCAGCAGCTCCAGGGGCTACAATGAGCAGTTCTTC
j_call: TRBJ1-3; v_call: TRBV13; d_call: .; clone_size: .; cdr3_aa: CASSQALLSHTIYF; cdr3_nt: TGTGCCAGCAGCCAAGCCCTCCTGTCCCACACCATATATTTT
j_call: TRBJ2-7; v_call: TRBV4-2; d_call: .; clone_size: .; cdr3_aa: CVSSHSTSPYEQYF; cdr3_nt: TGTGTCAGCAGCCATTCGACTTCGCCCTACGAGCAGTACTTC
j_call: TRBJ1-5; v_call: TRBV6-5; d_call: TRBD1; clone_size: few; cdr3_aa: CASSLRGQGRHQPQHF; cdr3_nt: TGTGCCAGCAGTTTAAGGGGACAGGGACGGCATCAGCCCCAGCATTTT
j_call: TRBJ2-5; v_call: TRBV7-3; d_call: TRBD2; clone_size: .; cdr3_aa: CASSPGLAEETQYF; cdr3_nt: TGTGCCAGCAGCCCGGGACTAGCGGAAGAGACCCAGTACTTC
j_call: TRBJ2-5; v_call: TRBV5-6; d_call: .; clone_size: .; cdr3_aa: CASSFTGTLETQYF; cdr3_nt: TGTGCCAGCAGCTTTACAGGGACCCTGGAGACCCAGTACTTC
j_call: TRBJ2-7; v_call: TRBV7-3; d_call: TRBD1; clone_size: .; cdr3_aa: CASSSGQGAYEQYF; cdr3_nt: TGTGCCAGCAGCTCCGGACAGGGCGCCTACGAGCAGTACTTC
j_call: TRBJ2-5; v_call: TRBV9; d_call: TRBD1; clone_size: .; cdr3_aa: CASSPPRRQGSVLETQYF; cdr3_nt: TGTGCCAGCAGCCCCCCGCGTCGACAGGGAAGTGTGTTGGAGACCCAGTACTTC
j_call: TRBJ2-1; v_call: TRBV15; d_call: .; clone_size: .; cdr3_aa: CATSVIYNEQFF; cdr3_nt: TGTGCCACCTCTGTTATATACAATGAGCAGTTCTTC
j_call: TRBJ2-5; v_call: TRBV7-9; d_call: TRBD2; clone_size: .; cdr3_aa: CASSLRGGEGETQYF; cdr3_nt: TGTGCCAGCAGCTTACGGGGGGGAGAAGGAGAGACCCAGTACTTC
j_call: TRBJ2-4; v_call: TRBV4-1; d_call: .; clone_size: few; cdr3_aa: CASSQGGGLKNIQYF; cdr3_nt: TGCGCCAGCAGCCAAGGGGGGGGGCTCAAAAACATTCAGTACTTC
j_call: TRBJ1-6; v_call: TRBV6-2/TRBV6-3; d_call: .; clone_size: .; cdr3_aa: CASSYVLSSYNSPLHF; cdr3_nt: TGTGCCAGCAGTTACGTCTTGAGCTCCTATAATTCACCCCTCCACTTT
j_call: TRBJ1-2; v_call: TRBV4-2; d_call: .; clone_size: .; cdr3_aa: CASSHPTQSYYGYTF; cdr3_nt: TGTGCCAGCAGCCACCCGACACAAAGCTACTATGGCTACACCTTC
j_call: TRBJ2-2; v_call: TRBV19; d_call: .; clone_size: .; cdr3_aa: CASSQVQGTNTGELFF; cdr3_nt: TGTGCCAGTAGTCAAGTACAGGGAACAAACACCGGGGAGCTGTTTTTT
j_call: TRBJ2-7; v_call: TRBV6-5; d_call: .; clone_size: .; cdr3_aa: CASSRAREAYEQYF; cdr3_nt: TGTGCCAGCAGTAGAGCCAGGGAGGCCTACGAGCAGTACTTC
j_call: TRBJ2-3; v_call: TRBV10-3; d_call: TRBD2; clone_size: few; cdr3_aa: CAIRSGRDSDTQYF; cdr3_nt: TGTGCCATCAGAAGCGGGAGAGATTCAGATACGCAGTATTTT